The 32 T cell receptor beta chains below all came from one sample that was sequenced in a study of blood T cell repertoires in COVID-19. The repertoire was sequenced with immunoSEQ multiplex PCR; TCRdb's copy has only in-frame clones and lacks some. The data hold 80,000 to 90,000 clones, with about 84% observed a single time. What was sequenced was peripheral blood. Source of these receptors: a woman between 65 and 79 years old with acute or convalescent COVID-19.

This sequence joins TRBV7-2 and TRBJ2-5; 10 positions match TRBD2. V was clipped by 5 bases and J by 5 bases; unmatched bases: 8. Per germline, CDR1 SGHTA and CDR2 FQGNSA. This CDR3 spans 15 amino acids. This CDR3 reads CASSASLAGVETQYF. Written as DNA, the CDR3 is TGTGCCAGCAGCGCCAGTCTAGCGGGGGTGGAGACCCAGTACTTC.

V is TRBV2 and J is TRBJ2-1; TRBD2 agrees at 8 bases. This CDR3 has 14 amino acids. The germline V gene encodes CDR1 SNHLY and CDR2 FYNNEI. The ends lost 3 bases at V and 8 bases at J; junction bases unmatched: 6. CDR3: CASSDSGSLDEQFF. The CDR3 DNA reads TGTGCCAGCAGTGACAGCGGGAGTCTCGATGAGCAGTTCTTC.

Here the CDR3 reads CASSPGGLAGVGTETQYF. The CDR3 DNA reads TGCGCCAGCAGCCCGGGAGGGCTAGCGGGAGTGGGGACAGAGACCCAGTACTTC. The chain recombines TRBV5-1 with TRBJ2-5, with 10 positions matching TRBD2. The germline gives CDR1 SGHRS, CDR2 YFSETQ. The CDR3 runs 18 residues. Trimming took 4 bases from V and 4 from J; bases not matched to a gene: 16.

This chain links TRBV7-2 with TRBJ2-3, with D perhaps TRBD2 (5 bases). CDR1 SGHTA and CDR2 FQGNSA come from the germline V gene. The CDR3 runs 15 residues. Trimming took 5 bases from V and 3 from J, leaving 15 bases between them. The CDR3 loop reads CASSQGRAYTDTQYF. The CDR3 DNA sequence: TGTGCCAGCAGCCAAGGGCGGGCTTATACAGATACGCAGTATTTT.

This clone has a single count. The chain recombines TRBV3-1 (or the pseudogene TRBV3-2) with TRBJ1-2; a possible D gene is TRBD1 (5 bases). The CDR3 sequence is 14 residues long. The germline V gene encodes CDR1 LGHDT and CDR2 YNNKEL (reference sequence). V gave up 0 bases and J gave up 4 bases, with 9 bases separating them. The CDR3: CASSQEGEIYGYTF. CDR3 DNA sequence: TGTGCCAGCAGCCAAGAAGGGGAAATCTATGGCTACACCTTC.

This chain links TRBV19 with TRBJ1-4; 8 nucleotides agree with TRBD1. The CDR3 extends over 15 amino acids. The germline V gene encodes CDR1 LNHDA and CDR2 SQIVND (reference sequence). V shed 9 bases and J 8 bases; nucleotides not matched to a gene: 14. The CDR3 nucleotides are TGTGCCAGCTCTCTGACAGGGGCGGTCGAAGAAAAACTGTTTTTT. This codes for CASSLTGAVEEKLFF. Full variable domain (outside the CDR3, taken from reference TRBV19 and TRBJ1-4): DGGITQSPKYLFRKEGQNVTLSCEQNLNHDAMYWYRQDPGQGLRLIYYSQIVNDFQKGDIAEGYSVSREKKESFPLTVTSAQKNPTAFYLCASSLTGAVEEKLFFGSGTQLSVL.

V and J are TRBV19 and TRBJ2-3, with TRBD2 matching 9 bases. V was clipped by 2 bases and J by 0 bases; unmatched bases: 0. Per the germline V gene, CDR1 is LNHDA and CDR2 is SQIVND (reference sequence). The CDR3 runs 15 residues. The CDR3 reads CASSITSGSTDTQYF. In DNA form, the CDR3 reads TGTGCCAGTAGTATAACTAGCGGGAGCACAGATACGCAGTATTTT.

This CDR3 is CASSLSGQGRKEQYV. CDR3 coding DNA: TGTGCCAGCAGTTTATCGGGACAGGGGCGGAAAGAGCAGTACGTC. The V and J genes are TRBV28 and TRBJ2-7, with 10 nucleotides matching TRBD1. J was trimmed by 7 bases and V by 1 base; bases with no gene match: 7. This CDR3 region has 15 residues. Germline V lookup: CDR1 MDHEN, CDR2 SYDVKM.

This clone occurred once. The chain recombines TRBV7-9 with TRBJ1-4; 8 bases align to TRBD1. After removal of 7 bases from V and 2 bases from J, the junction contained 15 bases not matched to a gene. Germline V gene data show CDR1 as SEHNR and CDR2 as FQNEAQ (reference sequence). This CDR3 region has 18 residues. CDR3 bases: TGTGCCAGCACCTCCTATTTGGACAGGGAGAAGACTAATGAAAAACTGTTTTTT. Translation gives CASTSYLDREKTNEKLFF.

The rearrangement uses TRBV3-1 (or the pseudogene TRBV3-2) and TRBJ1-2, with 9 bases lining up with TRBD1. V lost 2 bases and J lost 4; bases outside the gene matches: 8. The CDR3 runs 16 residues. CDR1 and CDR2 from the germline V gene are LGHDT and YNNKEL (reference sequence). Written as DNA, the CDR3 is TGTGCCAGCAGCCAAATCGGGACAGGGAGGGGCTATGGCTACACCTTC. The encoded protein is CASSQIGTGRGYGYTF.

The CDR3 loop reads CASSYSSRIPDTQYF. CDR3 DNA sequence: TGTGCCAGCAGTTACTCTTCTAGGATTCCAGATACGCAGTATTTT. The chain couples TRBV6-2 or TRBV6-3 to TRBJ2-3; no firm D call. CDR3 size: 15 residues. Germline loops: CDR1 MNHEY, CDR2 SVGEGT. V was pared by 0 bases and J by 4 bases, with 11 bases between.

For the CDR3, the DNA is TGTGCCAGCAGTACTCGGGGGGTTACCGGGGAGCTGTTTTTT. This sequence encodes CASSTRGVTGELFF. The chain has TRBV7-9 and TRBJ2-2; 7 positions match TRBD2. CDR3 length equals 14 residues. Per germline, CDR1 SEHNR and CDR2 FQNEAQ (reference sequence). Unmatched junction bases numbered 6, after V lost 6 bases and J lost 5 bases.

This clone was picked up one time. The genes are TRBV6-2 or TRBV6-3 and TRBJ2-7; tentative D call: TRBD2 (5 bases). The CDR3 is made up of 13 amino acids. CDR1 is MNHEY and CDR2 is SVGEGT in the germline V gene. V dropped 3 bases and J dropped 7 bases, with 13 bases sitting between them. Here the CDR3 reads CASSYVGETEQYV. In DNA form, the CDR3 reads TGTGCCAGCAGTTATGTGGGAGAGACAGAGCAGTACGTC.

The rearrangement links TRBV11-2 to TRBJ2-3; 9 bases map to TRBD2. CDR1 and CDR2 from the germline V gene are SGHAT and FQNNGV. The CDR3 is 17 residues long. The trim removed 6 bases at V and 7 bases at J, leaving 17 bases unmatched. CDR3 nucleotide sequence: TGTGCCAGCAGTCAATTTAGCGGGGGCGCTTCAGGAAATACGCAGTATTTT. Translation: CASSQFSGGASGNTQYF.

The J gene is TRBJ1-2, the V gene TRBV4-1, with a weak D call TRBD1 (6 bases). From germline, CDR1 is MGHRA and CDR2 YSYEKL. V lost 1 base and J lost 8, with 14 bases in between. The CDR3 consists of 14 residues. The CDR3 region is CASSQAGQSRGYTF. The CDR3, as DNA: TGCGCCAGCAGCCAAGCTGGACAGTCCCGCGGCTACACCTTC.

V usage is TRBV11-3 and J usage is TRBJ1-2; the D gene is possibly TRBD1 (5 bases). This CDR3 contains 12 residues. Deletions cut 5 bases from V and 7 bases from J, with 11 bases between. Germline V gene data show CDR1 as SGHNT and CDR2 as YENEEA. For the CDR3, the DNA is TGTGCCAGCAGCCCTGGGACTGTTGGCTACACCTTC. Protein sequence: CASSPGTVGYTF.

V and J are TRBV3-1 (or the pseudogene TRBV3-2) and TRBJ2-3, with D perhaps matching TRBD2 (7 bases). V lost 8 bases and J 2 bases, leaving 11 bases between the germline ends. CDR1 is LGHDT and CDR2 is YNNKEL in the germline V gene (reference sequence). CDR3 size: 13 residues. Here the CDR3 reads CASGGALTDTQYF. The CDR3 nucleotides read TGTGCCAGCGGGGGGGCCCTCACAGATACGCAGTATTTT.

This chain links TRBV18 with TRBJ2-1, with D possibly TRBD1 on 6 matching bases. The CDR3 runs 15 residues. The V end was cut by 3 bases, the J end by 4 bases, with 13 bases between. Germline CDR1 KGHSH, CDR2 LQKENI. The CDR3 DNA is TGTGCCAGCTCACCTGAAGGGGGAGAGTACAATGAGCAGTTCTTC. This sequence encodes CASSPEGGEYNEQFF.

The chain employs TRBV18 and TRBJ1-1; D is undetermined. Trimming removed 0 bases from V and 7 bases from J, with 12 bases in between. The CDR3 extends over 14 amino acids. The V gene's germline CDR1 is KGHSH and CDR2 LQKENI. In nucleotides, the CDR3 is TGTGCCAGCTCACCACCGTGGCAGGTCAGTGAAGCTTTCTTT. Residues: CASSPPWQVSEAFF. Full variable domain (missing parts from reference TRBV18 and TRBJ1-1): NAGVMQNPRHLVRRRGQEARLRCSPMKGHSHVYWYRQLPEEGLKFMVYLQKENIIDESGMPKERFSAEFPKEGPSILRIQQVVRGDSAAYFCASSPPWQVSEAFFGQGTRLTVV.

J is TRBJ1-2 and V is TRBV5-8; D gene unclear. CDR1 and CDR2 from the germline V gene are SGHTS and YDEGEE. The V gene lost 2 bases and the J gene lost 4 bases, with 15 bases spanning the gap. The CDR3 extends over 15 amino acids. CDR3 residues: CASSLGAGFTYGYTF. CDR3 coding DNA: TGTGCCAGCAGCTTAGGTGCAGGCTTTACCTATGGCTACACCTTC.

The chain is built from TRBV30 and TRBJ1-5; D is undetermined. The CDR3 runs 15 residues. CDR1 is GTSNPN and CDR2 is SVGIG in the germline V gene (reference sequence). Trimming cost V 2 bases and J 3 bases, with 14 bases left between them. CDR3: CAWSRFRGNNQPQHF. The CDR3 nucleotides read TGTGCCTGGAGTCGTTTTCGCGGAAACAATCAGCCCCAGCATTTT.

This clone was picked up one time. CDR3 coding DNA: TGTGCCAGCAGTGAAGAGACTACTGGGGCCAACGTCCTGACTTTC. Translating it yields CASSEETTGANVLTF. The V and J genes are TRBV6-1 and TRBJ2-6, with D maybe TRBD2 (5 bases). Trimming removed 1 base at V and 2 bases at J, with 6 bases between. The CDR3 contains 15 residues. Germline CDR1 and CDR2: MNHNS and SASEGT.

CDR3 DNA sequence: TGTGCCAGCAGCCTAAGACTAGCGAGAACCTTGGCAGATACGCAGTATTTT. It yields the protein CASSLRLARTLADTQYF. This chain joins TRBV5-6 and TRBJ2-3; 8 bases fit TRBD2. Per the germline V gene, CDR1 is SGHDT and CDR2 is YYEEEE. The CDR3 loop spans 17 amino acids. V shed 4 bases and J 4 bases; nucleotides not matched to a gene: 14.

The chain carries TRBV19 and TRBJ2-1; possible D gene TRBD2, 5 bases. Germline V CDR1 and CDR2: LNHDA, SQIVND (reference sequence). With 5 bases removed from V and 10 bases from J, the gap between germline ends came to 9 bases. This CDR3 region has 11 residues. The CDR3 sequence is CASSERFEQFF. Written as DNA, the CDR3 is TGTGCCAGTAGTGAGCGGTTCGAGCAGTTCTTC.

J is TRBJ2-2 and V is TRBV5-1; D call uncertain. The CDR3 contains 17 residues. V was pared by 0 bases and J by 2 bases, with 14 bases between. Germline CDR1 and CDR2: SGHRS and YFSETQ. The CDR3 protein is CASSLGSNSLNTGELFF. The CDR3 coding sequence is TGCGCCAGCAGCTTGGGTAGTAACTCTCTAAACACCGGGGAGCTGTTTTTT.

The rearrangement joins TRBV2 to TRBJ2-2; TRBD2 matches 11 bases. Trimming removed 6 bases from V and 3 bases from J; junction bases left unmatched: 12. CDR3 size: 18 residues. In germline, CDR1 is SNHLY, CDR2 FYNNEI. In nucleotides, the CDR3 is TGTGCCAGCAGCGCCTGGGGTAGCGGGGGGGCCGACACCGGGGAGCTGTTTTTT. Its protein is CASSAWGSGGADTGELFF.

The chain combines TRBV7-9 with TRBJ2-1; 10 bases line up with TRBD1. There are 15 residues in the CDR3. Germline loops: CDR1 SEHNR, CDR2 FQNEAQ (reference sequence). J was trimmed by 3 bases and V by 5 bases; bases with no gene match: 4. CDR3 in DNA: TGTGCCAGCAGCATAGGACAGGGGGGCTACAATGAGCAGTTCTTC. This gives the protein CASSIGQGGYNEQFF.

The V gene is TRBV23-1, the J gene TRBJ2-7; the D gene is possibly TRBD1 (5 bases). TRBV23-1 carries the ORF label, with uncertain function. The CDR3 length is 16 residues. Trimming shortened V by 10 bases and J by 0 bases, and 22 bases separated the two germline ends. The CDR3 DNA reads as TGCGCCACCCAACCATACACAGGCGGTAGCTCCTACGAGCAGTACGTC. Amino acid sequence: CATQPYTGGSSYEQYV.

The chain recombines TRBV7-9 with TRBJ1-4; perhaps TRBD1 as D (5 bases). The CDR3 spans 16 residues. Germline V gene lookup returns CDR1 SEHNR and CDR2 FQNEAQ (reference sequence). The germline V and J ends were trimmed by 2 bases and 7 bases, with 17 bases remaining between them. The CDR3 DNA is TGTGCCAGCAGCTTAAACGCGCGGGGTGGGGGTGAAAAACTGTTTTTT. Translation gives CASSLNARGGGEKLFF. Full variable domain (outside the CDR3, taken from reference TRBV7-9 and TRBJ1-4): DTGVSQNPRHKITKRGQNVTFRCDPISEHNRLYWYRQTLGQGPEFLTYFQNEAQLEKSRLLSDRFSAERPKGSFSTLEIQRTEQGDSAMYLCASSLNARGGGEKLFFGSGTQLSVL.

The chain recombines TRBV28 with TRBJ1-2; perhaps TRBD1 as D (6 bases). Germline V CDR1 and CDR2: MDHEN, SYDVKM. The CDR3 spans 14 residues. V was clipped by 6 bases and J by 4 bases, with 15 bases between them. As DNA, the CDR3 is TGTGCCAGCAGATACAGGGAGGGGGTCTATGGCTACACCTTC. Protein sequence: CASRYREGVYGYTF.

The V call is TRBV7-6, the J call TRBJ2-1, with 8 bases matching TRBD2. V was clipped by 1 base and J by 7 bases; unmatched bases: 9. There are 16 residues in the CDR3. Germline CDR1 and CDR2: SGHVS and FNYEAQ. CDR3 protein: CASSLEGSGMYNEQFF. In DNA form, the CDR3 reads TGTGCCAGCAGCTTAGAGGGTAGCGGGATGTATAATGAGCAGTTCTTC.

The genes are TRBV6-5 and TRBJ1-2; D not certain. V gave up 8 bases and J gave up 2 bases, with 9 bases separating them. The CDR3 totals 12 residues. CDR1 and CDR2 from the germline V gene are MNHEY and SVGAGI. CDR3 amino acids: CASLGRNYGYTF. The CDR3 DNA reads TGTGCCAGCCTGGGCCGGAACTATGGCTACACCTTC.